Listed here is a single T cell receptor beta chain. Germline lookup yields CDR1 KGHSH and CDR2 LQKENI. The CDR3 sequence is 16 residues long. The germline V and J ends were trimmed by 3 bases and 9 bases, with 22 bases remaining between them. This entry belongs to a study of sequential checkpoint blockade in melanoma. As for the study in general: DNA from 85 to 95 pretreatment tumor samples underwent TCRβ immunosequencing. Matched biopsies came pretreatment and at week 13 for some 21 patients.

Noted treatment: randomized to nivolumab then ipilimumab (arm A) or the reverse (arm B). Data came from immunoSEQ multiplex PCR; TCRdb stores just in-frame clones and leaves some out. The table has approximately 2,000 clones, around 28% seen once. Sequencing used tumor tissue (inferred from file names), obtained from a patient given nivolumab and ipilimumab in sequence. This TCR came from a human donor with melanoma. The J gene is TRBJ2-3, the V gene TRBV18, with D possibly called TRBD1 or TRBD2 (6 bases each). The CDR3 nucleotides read TGTGCCAGCTCACCCGCCTCGGGGGCCGCGATAGGGACGCAGTATTTT. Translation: CASSPASGAAIGTQYF.